This TCR beta chain was observed in a study of OX40 agonist ivuxolimab in advanced cancers. The study in broad terms: Ivuxolimab, which targeted the costimulatory receptor OX40 (CD134), was an agonistic, fully human IgG2 monoclonal antibody. Intravenous ivuxolimab was administered to patients every 2 weeks at six dose levels: 0.01, 0.1, 0.3, 1.5, 3 and 10 mg/kg. Among the roughly 52 dose-escalation patients, about 20 had hepatocellular carcinoma, approximately 15 melanoma, 9 renal cell carcinoma and 9 head and neck cancer. The dose-escalation cohort was 82.7% male with a mean age of approximately 60 years, ranging from roughly 23 to 79. Patients were allowed to have had prior anti-PD-1, anti-PD-L1 or anti-CTLA-4 therapy, and roughly 40% of the dose-escalation patients had previously received checkpoint inhibitors. Partial responses occurred in three dose-escalation patients, of whom one had hepatocellular carcinoma and two had cutaneous melanoma. Peripheral TCRbeta sequencing aimed to test whether ivuxolimab altered TCR sequence diversity and caused clonal T-cell expansion. The paper describes the monotherapy dose-escalation part (N of about 57 patients) of the phase I trial of ivuxolimab. The research as a whole found: Low levels of normalized T-cell clonal expansion were also shown by some nonresponding patients. The antigen specificity of the peripheral T cells that underwent clonal expansion was not determined. On average, CD8+ T cells showed more expanded clones than CD4+ T cells after ivuxolimab. In partial responders in the 0.1-3.0 mg/kg groups, normalized peripheral clonal expansion was found to be among the lowest, especially among CD8+ T cells. At doses of 0.1 to 3.0 mg/kg, clonal expansion of both CD4+ and CD8+ T cells in blood was seen between baseline and week 6.

Cut back by 4 bases and 6 bases, the V and J ends lie 16 bases apart. From the germline V gene, CDR1 is ENHRY and CDR2 is SYGVKD. Measured from the cysteine to the phenylalanine, the CDR3 is 15 residues long. Here the CDR3 DNA is all that survives: 45 bases in frame from base 1. Genomic DNA was isolated from the sorted cells so that the TCRbeta CDR3 region could be sequenced. TCRbeta CDR3 regions were sequenced using the immunoSEQ Assay. In its TCRdb copy, this immuneACCESS table keeps in-frame sequences only and misses some clones. Where compared with another copy, unresolved V genes explain less than half of these, and the others have no known cause. In all, the sample holds 50,000 to 65,000 clones, and around 86% of those were seen once. About 1% of the sample goes to the ten largest clones. Points on this clone: Its antigen specificity is not known. No base quality values were provided; no much bigger clone lies one nucleotide off.

Patients with autoimmune disease history or receiving systemic immunosuppression were excluded from the trial. Peripheral blood for TCR sequencing was collected from all dose cohorts at baseline, on cycle 4 day 1, and on cycle 7 day 1. The samples were drawn from a first-in-human, open-label, multicenter phase I dose-escalation trial of ivuxolimab. The trial enrolled adults with locally advanced or metastatic head and neck squamous cell, hepatocellular, melanoma or renal cell carcinoma. Before TCR sequencing, CD4+ T cells and CD8+ T cells were sorted from peripheral blood as separate populations. This receptor was identified in an adult with an advanced solid tumor such as melanoma, head and neck, liver or kidney cancer. The sample in question was CD4+ or CD8+ T cells sorted from blood, obtained in a trial of the OX40 agonist ivuxolimab. The chain is made from TRBV10-3 and TRBJ2-1, with no D gene named confidently. DNA sequence: TGTGCCATCAGTGTCGGGCAGGATTGGGGCAATGAGCAGTTCTTC. It translates to CAISVGQDWGNEQFF.